The T cell receptor (beta chain) under discussion was sequenced for a study of T cells in Graves' hyperthyroidism and ophthalmopathy. Findings of the study overall: Blood shared most expanded thyroid clonotypes above 0.001.

This CDR3 region has 17 residues. Germline CDR1 and CDR2: DFQATT and SNEGSKA (reference sequence). The V and J ends lost 0 bases and 3 bases respectively, with 20 bases between them. This clonotype was seen repeatedly, ten times or more. Its antigen remains unknown. Subjects aged 18 to 65 presented with newly diagnosed hyperthyroidism of less than 2 months' duration. It was RNA transcripts that yielded the amplified TCR beta CDR3 regions. The HTBI primer set drove a first-round RT-PCR of the TCR CDR3. TCRdb re-called the multiplex PCR reads through MiXCR, storing one row per CDR3 protein. The sample includes a few hundred thousand distinct CDR3 sequences, 15% to 19% of them seen just once.

Sequencing was done on a sample of blood. The chain joins TRBV20-1 to TRBJ1-1; D is possibly TRBD1 (6 bases). This receptor was obtained from a woman in her twenties or thirties with Graves' hyperthyroidism. The CDR3 nucleotides are TGCAGTGCTAGAGACCGCACAGGGACGTGGGCTGACACTGAAGCTTTCTTT. The encoded protein is CSARDRTGTWADTEAFF.